The rows below give T cell receptor beta chains drawn from one sample of a study of cytomegalovirus exposure and HLA in healthy donors. This table comes from immunoSEQ multiplex PCR, and its TCRdb copy is limited to in-frame clones, with some not included. In total, the table holds tens of thousands of clones. Sequencing was done on a sample of PBMCs. These receptors were taken from a female donor in good health and CMV-seropositive. The conserved cysteine and the conserved F or W are not part of the CDR3 here.

>TRBV11-3|14|TRBJ2-5
ASSLLGLAGQETQY
>TRBV9|15|TRBJ2-1
ASSESQRRGAHNEQF
>TRBV7-6|14|TRBJ2-2
ASSPRLAGGTGELF
>TRBV27|11|TRBJ2-7
ASSWTGAYEQY
>TRBV29-1|12|TRBJ1-5
SVLTGNSNQPQH
>TRBV4-1|13|TRBJ1-5
ASSQVRTGGYPQH
>TRBV6-6|13|TRBJ2-5
ASRQDYLGRETQY
>TRBV2|13|TRBJ1-3
ASSPRTGSGNTIY
>TRBV28|11|TRBJ2-2
ASSPFYIGELF
>TRBV7-2|12|TRBJ2-5
ASSSTGGAETQY
>TRBV5-1|12|TRBJ2-7
ASSLVPGDYEQY
>TRBV18|14|TRBJ2-1
ASSPLILAGGDEQF
>TRBV7-7|12|TRBJ2-6
ASSPGTGANVLT
>TRBV13|14|TRBJ2-3
ASSPPAGPSTDTQY
>TRBV5-1|13|TRBJ2-1
ASRASGGSYNEQF
>TRBV28|10|TRBJ1-1
ASHRGTTEAF
>TRBV27|14|TRBJ2-7
ASSPRWGGTAYEQY
>TRBV19|12|TRBJ2-7
ASSIAGNVGEQY
>TRBV4-3|13|TRBJ1-5
ASSQVLGVNQPQH
>TRBV5-1|14|TRBJ2-6
ASRVGGTSGANVLT
>TRBV5-4|15|TRBJ2-4
ASSLADGGWRKNIQY
>TRBV2|12|TRBJ2-1
ASSEANPRNEQF
>TRBV6-5|13|TRBJ1-6
ASSPPTGPYSPLH
>TRBV7-7|11|TRBJ1-2
ASSPVGSYGYT
>TRBV5-1|12|TRBJ2-5
ASSGQGAIETQY
>TRBV18|13|TRBJ2-7
ASSPRTSGSYEQY
>TRBV19|11|TRBJ2-7
ASSPGLGGEQY
>TRBV19|11|TRBJ2-7
ASSIEARYEQY
>TRBV4-3|13|TRBJ1-5
ASSPDRASNQPQH